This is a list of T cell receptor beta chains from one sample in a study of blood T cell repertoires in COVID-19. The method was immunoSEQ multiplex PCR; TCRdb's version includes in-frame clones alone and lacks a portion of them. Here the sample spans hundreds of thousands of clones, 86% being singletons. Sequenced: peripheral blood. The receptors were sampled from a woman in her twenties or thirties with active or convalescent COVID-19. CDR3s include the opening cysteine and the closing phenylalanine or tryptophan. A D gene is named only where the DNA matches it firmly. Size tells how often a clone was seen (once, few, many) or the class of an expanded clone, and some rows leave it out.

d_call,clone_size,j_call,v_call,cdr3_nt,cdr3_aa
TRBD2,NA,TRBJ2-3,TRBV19,TGTGCTAGTAGCGGGGGAGGCACAGATACGCAGTATTTT,CASSGGGTDTQYF
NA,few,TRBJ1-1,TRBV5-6,TGTGCCAGCAGCCTCCACACTGAAGCTTTCTTT,CASSLHTEAFF
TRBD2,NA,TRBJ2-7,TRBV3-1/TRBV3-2,TGTGCCAGCAGCCCCCAGCGGGGGGGCTACGAGCAGTACTTC,CASSPQRGGYEQYF
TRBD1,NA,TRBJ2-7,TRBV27,TGTGCCAGCAGTTTACACCCCGGGACAGGGAGCGTCTTCGAGCAGTACTTC,CASSLHPGTGSVFEQYF
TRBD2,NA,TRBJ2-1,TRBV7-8,TGTGCCAGCAGCTTAGAGACTAGCGGATTGTACAATGAGCAGTTCTTC,CASSLETSGLYNEQFF
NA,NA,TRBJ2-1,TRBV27,TGTGCCAGCAGAGAGGGAGCAGGGGCTTCAGGGCAGTTCTTC,CASREGAGASGQFF
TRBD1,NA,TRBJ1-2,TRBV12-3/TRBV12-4,TGTGCCACCAGCAACGCGACAGGGCAGGGCTACACCTTC,CATSNATGQGYTF
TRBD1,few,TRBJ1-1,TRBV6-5,TGTGCCAGCAGTTTTAGGACAGGGACTGAAGCTTTCTTT,CASSFRTGTEAFF
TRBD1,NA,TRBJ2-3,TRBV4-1,TGCGCCAGCAGCCAGACAGGGGCGGATACGCAGTATTTT,CASSQTGADTQYF
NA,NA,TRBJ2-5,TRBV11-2,TGTGCCAGCAGCTCAGAGGGGCACCCCCAAGAGACCCAGTACTTC,CASSSEGHPQETQYF
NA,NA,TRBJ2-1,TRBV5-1,TGCGCCAGCAGCTTGCTCCTTGGCGGGCGGAATGAGCAGTTCTTC,CASSLLLGGRNEQFF
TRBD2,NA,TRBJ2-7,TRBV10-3,TGTGCCATCACCCAAGCGGGAGGTTTCCACGAGCAGTACTTC,CAITQAGGFHEQYF
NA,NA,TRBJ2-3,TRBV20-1,TGCAGTGCTAGTTGGGGGACTAGCACAGATACGCAGTATTTT,CSASWGTSTDTQYF
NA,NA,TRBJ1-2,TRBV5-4,TGTGCCAGCAGCGTGAACAGCTTCATCTACACCTTC,CASSVNSFIYTF
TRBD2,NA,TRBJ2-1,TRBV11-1,TGTGCCAGCAGCCGAGGGACTAGCGGGAGTAATGAGCAGTTCTTC,CASSRGTSGSNEQFF
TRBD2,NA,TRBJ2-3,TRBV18,TGTGCCAGCTCACTTAATAGCGGGGTTGGTACAGATACGCAGTATTTT,CASSLNSGVGTDTQYF
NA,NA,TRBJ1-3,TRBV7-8,TGTGCCAGCAGACGCGCAGGTTCTGGAAACACCATATATTTT,CASRRAGSGNTIYF
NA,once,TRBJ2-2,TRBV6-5,TGTGCCAGCAGCTGGAGTTTAATGAACACCGGGGAGCTGTTTTTT,CASSWSLMNTGELFF
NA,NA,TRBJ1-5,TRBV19,TGTGCCAGTATCCTTTCCGGTAGCAATCAGCCCCAGCATTTT,CASILSGSNQPQHF
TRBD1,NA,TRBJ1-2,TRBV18,TGTGCCAGCTCACCAACGACAGGGGACTATGGCTACACCTTC,CASSPTTGDYGYTF
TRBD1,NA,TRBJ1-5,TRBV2,TGTGCCAGCAGGGTCTTTGGGACAGGGAATCAGCCCCAGCATTTT,CASRVFGTGNQPQHF
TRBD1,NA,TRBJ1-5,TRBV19,TGTGCCAGTAGTACCTCAACAGGGGGAGGGGATCAGCCCCAGCATTTT,CASSTSTGGGDQPQHF
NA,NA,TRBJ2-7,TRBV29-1,TGCAGCGTTGAGGAGGAGAGCTCCTACGAGCAGTACTTC,CSVEEESSYEQYF
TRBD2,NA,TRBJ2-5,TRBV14,TGTGCCAGCAGCCCCCGACTAGCGGGAGCTCGGGAGACCCAGTACTTC,CASSPRLAGARETQYF
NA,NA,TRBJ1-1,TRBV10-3,TGTGCCATCAGTGGATCCAAGACAGGATTGAGCACTGAAGCTTTCTTT,CAISGSKTGLSTEAFF
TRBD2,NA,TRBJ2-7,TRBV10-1,TGCGCCAGCAGTGAGACTAGCGATCGGGGCGAGCAGTACTTC,CASSETSDRGEQYF
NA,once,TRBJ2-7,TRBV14,TGTGCCAGCAGCCACGCAGGCCTCAACCCTTTCGAGCAGTACTTC,CASSHAGLNPFEQYF
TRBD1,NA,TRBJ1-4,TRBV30,TGTGCCTGGAGTGGGACAGGAACTAATGAAAAACTGTTTTTT,CAWSGTGTNEKLFF
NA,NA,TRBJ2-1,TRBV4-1,TGCGCCAGCAGCCTCCACCCGGTCGTACAGGGCAATGAGCAGTTCTTC,CASSLHPVVQGNEQFF
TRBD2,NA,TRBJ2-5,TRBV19,TGTGCCAGTAGTTACCTGGGGTCAGCTAGCGGGATACAAGAGACCCAGTACTTC,CASSYLGSASGIQETQYF
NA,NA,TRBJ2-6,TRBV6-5,TGTGCCAGCAGTTCCCCCCCTAGCTCTGGGGCCAACGTCCTGACTTTC,CASSSPPSSGANVLTF
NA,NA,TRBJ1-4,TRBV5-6,TGTGCCAGCAGCCCGGGGGGACGGTATGAAAAACTGTTTTTT,CASSPGGRYEKLFF
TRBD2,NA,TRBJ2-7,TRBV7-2,TGTGCCAGCAGCTTAGCGGCGGGAGGAGTATACGAGCAGTACTTC,CASSLAAGGVYEQYF
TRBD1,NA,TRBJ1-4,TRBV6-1,TGTGCCAGCAGTGACCAGGGGGCGGCTAATGAAAAACTGTTTTTT,CASSDQGAANEKLFF
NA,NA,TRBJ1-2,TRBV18,TGTGCCAGCTCACCGATTCGCGGGGGGGACGGGACCCACTATGGCTACACCTTC,CASSPIRGGDGTHYGYTF
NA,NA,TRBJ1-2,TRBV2,TGTGCCAGCATGCGTCAGGCTTATGGCTACACCTTC,CASMRQAYGYTF
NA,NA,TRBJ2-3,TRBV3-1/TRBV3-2,TGTGCCAGCAGCCTGCTCGTAGGTGTTCGAGGGCCTAGCACAGATACGCAGTATTTT,CASSLLVGVRGPSTDTQYF
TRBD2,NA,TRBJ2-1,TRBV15,TGTGCCACCAGCCCCGGGAGGACCTACAATGAGCAGTTCTTC,CATSPGRTYNEQFF
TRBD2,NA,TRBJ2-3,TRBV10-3,TGTGCCATCAAGCTCGGGACTAGCGGGACAGATACGCAGTATTTT,CAIKLGTSGTDTQYF